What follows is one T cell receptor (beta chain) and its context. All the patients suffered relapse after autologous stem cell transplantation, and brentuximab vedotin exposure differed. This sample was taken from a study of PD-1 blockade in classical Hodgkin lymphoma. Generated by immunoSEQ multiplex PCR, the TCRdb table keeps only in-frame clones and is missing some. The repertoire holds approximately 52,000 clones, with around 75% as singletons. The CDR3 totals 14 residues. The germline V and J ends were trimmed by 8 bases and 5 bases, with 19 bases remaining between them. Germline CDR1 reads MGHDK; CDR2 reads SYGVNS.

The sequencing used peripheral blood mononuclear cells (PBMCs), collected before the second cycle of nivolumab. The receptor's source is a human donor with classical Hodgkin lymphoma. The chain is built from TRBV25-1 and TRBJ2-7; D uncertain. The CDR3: CASGRTVQGDEQYF. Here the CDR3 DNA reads TGTGCCAGCGGCCGGACCGTTCAAGGAGACGAGCAGTACTTC.